The clone carrying this T cell receptor beta chain was recorded at least ten times. TCR cDNA molecules were tagged individually, and each one carried a unique molecular identifier. One entry per CDR3 protein results from TCRdb running MiXCR on the 5' RACE reads. The sample includes more than 60,000 distinct CDR3 sequences, under 7.5% of them seen just once. This sample is part of a study of spatial heterogeneity in lung cancer. There are 16 residues in the CDR3. J was trimmed by 4 bases and V by 0 bases; bases with no gene match: 7. The germline CDR1 and CDR2 sequences are SGDLS and YYNGEE. Time point denoted: sample taken at primary tumor resection. Material for sequencing was whole RNA from tumor, nontumor lung or frozen PBMC, left unsorted.

V gene TRBV9 combines with J gene TRBJ2-7; 10 bases align to TRBD1. This clonotype was obtained from a female donor with early-stage non-small cell lung cancer. Material: PBMCs, obtained at surgery. The CDR3 DNA sequence: TGTGCCAGCAGCGTAGATGCCGGGACAGGGGCATACGAGCAGTACTTC. Encoded protein: CASSVDAGTGAYEQYF.